Detailed here is one T cell receptor beta chain. This sample was included in a study of blood T cell repertoires in COVID-19. The wider study: Samples came from the United States, Italy and Spain, spanning acute and convalescent COVID-19.

Per the original data handling: Nucleated cell number was recorded as an estimate derived from reference gene primer amplification. The method was immunoSEQ multiplex PCR; TCRdb's version includes in-frame clones alone and lacks a portion of them. That table is the source of V, J and clone size, and D and trimming were worked out from the DNA. The repertoire has hundreds of thousands of clones, around 82% of them found once; the top ten carry approximately 4%. CDR1 is LNHDA and CDR2 is SQIVND in the germline V gene (reference sequence). The trim removed 4 bases at V and 2 bases at J, leaving 10 bases unmatched. This CDR3 spans 16 amino acids.

This chain links TRBV19 with TRBJ1-2, with 7 nucleotides matching TRBD1. Sequencing was carried out using peripheral blood. The origin of this receptor is a woman of 80 years or more with acute or convalescent COVID-19. CDR3 loop: CASSTSGQDKNYGYTF. CDR3 DNA: TGTGCCAGTAGTACGTCAGGACAGGACAAAAACTATGGCTACACCTTC.